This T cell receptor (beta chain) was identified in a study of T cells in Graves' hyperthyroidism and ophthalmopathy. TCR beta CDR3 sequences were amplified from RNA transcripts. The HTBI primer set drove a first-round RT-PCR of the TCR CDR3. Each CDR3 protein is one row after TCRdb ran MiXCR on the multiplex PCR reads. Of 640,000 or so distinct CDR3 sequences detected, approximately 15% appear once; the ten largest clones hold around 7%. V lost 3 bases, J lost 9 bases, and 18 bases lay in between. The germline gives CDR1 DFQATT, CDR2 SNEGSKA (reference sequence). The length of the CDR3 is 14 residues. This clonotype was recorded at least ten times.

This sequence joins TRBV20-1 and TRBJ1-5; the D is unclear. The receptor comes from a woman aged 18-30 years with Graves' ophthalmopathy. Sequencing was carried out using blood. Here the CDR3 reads CSASSDTHRGPQHF. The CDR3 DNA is TGCAGTGCTAGCAGTGACACCCACCGAGGGCCCCAGCATTTT.